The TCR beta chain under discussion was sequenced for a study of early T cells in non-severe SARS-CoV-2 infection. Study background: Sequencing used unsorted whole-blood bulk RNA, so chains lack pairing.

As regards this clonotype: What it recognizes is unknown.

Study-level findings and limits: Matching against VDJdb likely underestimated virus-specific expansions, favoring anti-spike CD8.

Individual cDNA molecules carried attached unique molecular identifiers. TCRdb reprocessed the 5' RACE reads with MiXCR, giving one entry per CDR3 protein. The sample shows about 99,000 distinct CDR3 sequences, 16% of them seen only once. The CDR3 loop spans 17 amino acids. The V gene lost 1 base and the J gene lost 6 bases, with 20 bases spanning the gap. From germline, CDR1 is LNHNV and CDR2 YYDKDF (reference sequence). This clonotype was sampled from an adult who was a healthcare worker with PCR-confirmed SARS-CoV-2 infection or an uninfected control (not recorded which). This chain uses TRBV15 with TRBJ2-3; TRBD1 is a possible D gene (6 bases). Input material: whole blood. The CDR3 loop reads CATSRGPGQRNGDTQYF. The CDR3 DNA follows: TGTGCCACCAGCAGAGGCCCCGGACAGAGAAACGGGGATACGCAGTATTTT. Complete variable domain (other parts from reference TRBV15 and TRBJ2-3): DAMVIQNPRYQVTQFGKPVTLSCSQTLNHNVMYWYQQKSSQAPKLLFHYYDKDFNNEADTPDNFQSRRPNTSFCFLDIRSPGLGDTAMYLCATSRGPGQRNGDTQYFGPGTRLTVL.